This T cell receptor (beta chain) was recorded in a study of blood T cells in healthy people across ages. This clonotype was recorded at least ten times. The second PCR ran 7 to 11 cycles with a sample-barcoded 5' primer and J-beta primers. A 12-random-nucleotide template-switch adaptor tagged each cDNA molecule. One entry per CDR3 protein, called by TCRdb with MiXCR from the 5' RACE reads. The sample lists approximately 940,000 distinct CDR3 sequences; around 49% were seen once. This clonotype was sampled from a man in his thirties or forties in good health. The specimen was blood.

The CDR3 here is CASSYLTDTQYF. For the CDR3, the DNA is TGTGCCAGCAGTTACTTGACAGATACGCAGTATTTT. V and J are TRBV6-2 or TRBV6-3 and TRBJ2-3; unclear D gene. Germline V lookup: CDR1 MNHEY, CDR2 SVGEGT. The germline V and J ends were trimmed by 1 base and 3 bases, with 2 bases remaining between them. The length of the CDR3 is 12 residues.